This is a list of T cell receptor beta chains from one sample in a study of cytomegalovirus exposure and HLA in healthy donors. Assay: immunoSEQ multiplex PCR; the TCRdb copy retains only in-frame clones and omits some. The sample lists around 120,000 clones, 65% to 80% occurring once. Sequencing input: PBMCs. The receptor set was obtained from a man aged 60-69 years in good health and CMV-seropositive. Both conserved end residues are part of each CDR3. A D gene is named only where the DNA matches it firmly. The size field is filled for only some rows; it gives once, few, many or a size class.

clone size | J gene | V gene | D gene | CDR3 protein | CDR3 DNA
- | TRBJ2-5 | TRBV7-9 | TRBD1 | CASSRQGETQYF | TGTGCCAGCAGCAGACAGGGAGAGACCCAGTACTTC
once | TRBJ1-2 | TRBV2 | TRBD1 | CASTWDRGSYGYTF | TGTGCCAGCACCTGGGACAGGGGGAGCTATGGCTACACCTTC
- | TRBJ1-1 | TRBV5-4 | - | CASSYRQIPNTEAFF | TGTGCCAGCAGCTACCGACAAATTCCGAACACTGAAGCTTTCTTT
- | TRBJ2-7 | TRBV28 | - | CASSYSVAEQYF | TGTGCCAGCAGTTACTCGGTAGCAGAGCAGTACTTC
few | TRBJ2-1 | TRBV28 | - | CASTLIYRDSYNEQFF | TGTGCCAGCACTTTAATCTACAGGGACTCCTACAATGAGCAGTTCTTC
- | TRBJ1-1 | TRBV30 | - | CAWKTQRSTEAFF | TGTGCCTGGAAGACTCAGAGGTCCACTGAAGCTTTCTTT
- | TRBJ2-7 | TRBV4-2 | TRBD1 | CASSVEPTGGFYEQYF | TGTGCCAGCAGCGTAGAACCCACAGGGGGGTTCTACGAGCAGTACTTC
- | TRBJ1-5 | TRBV6-1 | TRBD1 | CASSASGQATYSNQPQHF | TGTGCCAGCAGTGCCTCGGGACAGGCTACCTATAGCAATCAGCCCCAGCATTTT
- | TRBJ2-5 | TRBV10-3 | - | CAISLGEETQYF | TGTGCCATCAGCCTAGGGGAAGAGACCCAGTACTTC
- | TRBJ2-1 | TRBV6-1 | TRBD1 | CASSLQGTYNEQFF | TGTGCCAGCAGTCTACAGGGGACGTACAATGAGCAGTTCTTC
- | TRBJ2-2 | TRBV4-2 | - | CASSQGQGDTGELFF | TGTGCCAGCAGCCAAGGGCAGGGCGACACCGGGGAGCTGTTTTTT
few | TRBJ1-1 | TRBV18 | TRBD1 | CASSVDRDNTEAFF | TGTGCCAGCTCAGTGGACAGGGATAACACTGAAGCTTTCTTT
few | TRBJ2-7 | TRBV5-1 | - | CASSLSVLSHEQYF | TGCGCCAGCAGCCTCTCCGTACTGTCCCACGAGCAGTACTTC
- | TRBJ2-1 | TRBV30 | TRBD2 | CAWSVYSGGLSYNEQFF | TGTGCCTGGAGTGTATATAGCGGGGGTCTCTCCTACAATGAGCAGTTCTTC
- | TRBJ2-3 | TRBV4-1 | TRBD2 | CASSQPAGVRNGDTQYF | TGCGCCAGCAGCCAACCAGCGGGAGTGCGTAATGGAGATACGCAGTATTTT
- | TRBJ2-2 | TRBV7-3 | TRBD2 | CASSLTLTSGANGELFF | TGTGCCAGCAGCTTAACCCTAACTAGCGGGGCGAACGGGGAGCTGTTTTTT
- | TRBJ2-2 | TRBV30 | - | CAWSELNTGELFF | TGTGCCTGGAGTGAGCTGAACACCGGGGAGCTGTTTTTT
- | TRBJ1-2 | TRBV4-2 | TRBD1 | CASSLAGDRGNYGYTF | TGTGCCAGCAGCCTCGCGGGGGACAGGGGTAACTATGGCTACACCTTC
- | TRBJ1-2 | TRBV11-1 | - | CASSPTDSSYGYTF | TGTGCCAGCAGCCCAACGGACAGTTCCTATGGCTACACCTTC
- | TRBJ1-1 | TRBV16 | - | CASSQGLVLNTEAFF | TGTGCCAGCAGCCAGGGACTCGTCTTGAACACTGAAGCTTTCTTT
- | TRBJ2-2 | TRBV5-4 | - | CASSFFPGANTGELFF | TGTGCCAGCAGCTTCTTCCCGGGAGCGAACACCGGGGAGCTGTTTTTT
- | TRBJ2-3 | TRBV9 | TRBD2 | CASSAPSGRFTDTQYF | TGTGCCAGCAGTGCCCCGAGCGGGAGGTTCACAGATACGCAGTATTTT
- | TRBJ2-3 | TRBV5-1 | - | CASSLSPPGTDTQYF | TGCGCCAGCAGCTTATCCCCCCCGGGCACAGATACGCAGTATTTT
- | TRBJ2-7 | TRBV28 | - | CASSLAMPGQDYEQYF | TGTGCCAGCAGTTTAGCTATGCCGGGACAAGATTACGAGCAGTACTTC
- | TRBJ1-2 | TRBV10-3 | TRBD1 | CAISGMSRTGRPHHYGYTF | TGTGCCATCAGTGGTATGTCTCGGACAGGTCGTCCCCACCACTATGGCTACACCTTC
few | TRBJ1-1 | TRBV7-3 | TRBD1 | CASSLWQGAAEAFF | TGTGCCAGCAGCTTATGGCAGGGGGCTGCTGAAGCTTTCTTT
once | TRBJ2-2 | TRBV6-5 | TRBD1 | CASSWGQGAAGELFF | TGTGCCAGCAGTTGGGGACAGGGGGCCGCCGGGGAGCTGTTTTTT
- | TRBJ1-3 | TRBV7-9 | - | CASSQFGTPGNTIYF | TGTGCCAGCAGCCAATTTGGGACACCTGGAAACACCATATATTTT
- | TRBJ2-2 | TRBV4-1 | - | CASSLAPGRVPTGELFF | TGCGCCAGCAGCCTTGCCCCGGGCAGGGTGCCCACCGGGGAGCTGTTTTTT
few | TRBJ2-1 | TRBV5-4 | TRBD1 | CASSLGWTGDYNEQFF | TGTGCCAGCAGCTTGGGGTGGACAGGTGACTACAATGAGCAGTTCTTC
- | TRBJ1-5 | TRBV11-2 | - | CASSPTRGQPQHF | TGTGCCAGCAGTCCAACCAGGGGTCAGCCCCAGCATTTT
once | TRBJ2-3 | TRBV19 | - | CASSNRLGSTDTQYF | TGTGCCAGTTCGAATCGGCTGGGCAGCACAGATACGCAGTATTTT
once | TRBJ1-4 | TRBV19 | TRBD1 | CASSPRTGDLEKLFF | TGTGCCAGTAGCCCCAGGACAGGGGATCTCGAAAAACTGTTTTTT
- | TRBJ2-7 | TRBV19 | - | CASSFQAFSYEQYF | TGTGCCAGTAGTTTCCAGGCGTTCTCCTACGAGCAGTACTTC
few | TRBJ2-2 | TRBV25-1 | TRBD1 | CASSGTGGAGGELFF | TGTGCCAGCAGTGGAACAGGGGGCGCGGGCGGGGAGCTGTTTTTT
- | TRBJ2-2 | TRBV30 | - | CAWSPPERIGGELFF | TGTGCCTGGAGTCCTCCGGAGAGGATTGGCGGGGAGCTGTTTTTT
- | TRBJ1-4 | TRBV2 | - | CASSLQGKSEKLFF | TGTGCCAGCAGTCTACAGGGAAAGAGCGAAAAACTGTTTTTT
once | TRBJ2-3 | TRBV18 | - | CASSPGTLSTDTQYF | TGTGCCAGCTCACCCGGGACATTAAGCACAGATACGCAGTATTTT
- | TRBJ1-4 | TRBV5-4 | - | CASSLALQGTNEKLFF | TGTGCCAGCAGCTTGGCCTTACAGGGAACTAATGAAAAACTGTTTTTT
- | TRBJ1-1 | TRBV7-9 | - | CASSSVNTEAFF | TGTGCCAGCAGTTCGGTTAACACTGAAGCTTTCTTT
- | TRBJ1-5 | TRBV5-1 | TRBD1 | CASSLGGGTGGNQPQHF | TGCGCCAGCAGCTTGGGCGGGGGGACAGGGGGTAATCAGCCCCAGCATTTT
- | TRBJ2-3 | TRBV7-9 | - | CASSATRPEDTQYF | TGTGCCAGCAGCGCCACCAGGCCCGAAGATACGCAGTATTTT
- | TRBJ2-3 | TRBV29-1 | TRBD2 | CSVYGADSGTYTDTQYF | TGCAGCGTATATGGGGCAGACAGCGGGACTTACACAGATACGCAGTATTTT
- | TRBJ1-1 | TRBV12-5 | - | CASGTGTNTEAFF | TGTGCTAGTGGCACAGGGACGAACACTGAAGCTTTCTTT
- | TRBJ2-7 | TRBV7-9 | TRBD2 | CASSLSGDTYEQYF | TGTGCCAGCAGCCTTAGCGGGGACACCTACGAGCAGTACTTC
- | TRBJ2-1 | TRBV2 | - | CASSEASGEQFF | TGTGCCAGCAGTGAAGCGTCAGGCGAGCAGTTCTTC
- | TRBJ1-5 | TRBV6-5 | - | CASADSALLPQHF | TGTGCCAGCGCGGACAGTGCTCTCCTGCCCCAGCATTTT
- | TRBJ1-5 | TRBV18 | TRBD1 | CASSGQEYQPQHF | TGTGCCAGCTCGGGACAGGAGTATCAGCCCCAGCATTTT